The following is a T cell receptor beta chain sequence with its context. The antigen is unknown. The sample originates from a study of Graves' ophthalmopathy and Graves' hyperthyroidism. Whole-study findings and limits: The model predicted progression of ophthalmopathy with a sensitivity of about 70%, and its specificity was about 72%. Most clonotypes expanded in thyroid above 0.001 frequency were present in blood too.

The germline V gene encodes CDR1 SGHTA and CDR2 FQGNSA. With 1 base removed from V and 4 bases from J, the gap between germline ends came to 7 bases. The CDR3 has 14 amino acids. Newly diagnosed hyperthyroidism donors, aged 18 to 65, duration under 2 months. Amplified TCR beta CDR3 regions were obtained using RNA transcripts as template. An opening RT-PCR round employed HTBI primers and preceded a second-round multiplex PCR. TCRdb reprocessed the multiplex PCR reads via MiXCR and lists one record per CDR3 protein. The top ten clones hold roughly 11% of a sample with around 1.1 million distinct CDR3 sequences, 35% to 45% of them seen once.

The receptor was derived from an adult man with Graves' hyperthyroidism. The sample was peripheral blood or thyroid tissue (not recorded which). J is TRBJ2-2 and V is TRBV7-2; D remains ambiguous. The DNA for the CDR3 is TGTGCCAGCAGCTTAGGTGTACTCACCGGGGAGCTGTTTTTT. Encoded protein: CASSLGVLTGELFF.